Listed below are T cell receptor beta chains from one sample, sequenced in a study of blood T cell repertoires in COVID-19. The table came from immunoSEQ multiplex PCR; TCRdb's copy has only in-frame clones and leaves some out. The table has hundreds of thousands of clones, about 82% seen once; the top ten hold around 1.9%. The sequencing sample was made of PBMCs or T cells enriched from blood (not recorded which). The receptors here all came from a woman aged 50 to 60 who had recovered from COVID-19. The CDR3 runs from the conserved cysteine through the conserved F or W. A D gene is named only where the DNA matches it firmly. Size values are once, few and many counts, or a class for expanded clones, and some rows have none.

D gene: -; clone size: -; V gene: TRBV18; J gene: TRBJ2-2; CDR3 DNA: TGTGCCAGCTCACCTACGCAGACCGGGGAGCTGTTTTTT; CDR3 protein: CASSPTQTGELFF
D gene: TRBD1; clone size: -; V gene: TRBV4-1; J gene: TRBJ1-2; CDR3 DNA: TGCGCCAGCAGCCAAACGGGACAGACTCACTATGGCTACACCTTC; CDR3 protein: CASSQTGQTHYGYTF
D gene: -; clone size: few; V gene: TRBV18; J gene: TRBJ2-4; CDR3 DNA: TGTGCCAGCTCACCATTCAGGGGGGATACGATCTTC; CDR3 protein: CASSPFRGDTIF
D gene: -; clone size: -; V gene: TRBV7-7; J gene: TRBJ2-7; CDR3 DNA: TGTGCTAGCAGCCAGGACTACCCCGCCTACGAGCAGTACTTC; CDR3 protein: CASSQDYPAYEQYF
D gene: -; clone size: once; V gene: TRBV9; J gene: TRBJ1-2; CDR3 DNA: TGTGCCAGCAGCCAGACTACCGAGGGCTACACCTTC; CDR3 protein: CASSQTTEGYTF
D gene: TRBD2; clone size: -; V gene: TRBV18; J gene: TRBJ2-1; CDR3 DNA: TGTGCCAGCTCACCACGGAATAGCGGGAATGGAAATGAGCAGTTCTTC; CDR3 protein: CASSPRNSGNGNEQFF
D gene: TRBD1; clone size: -; V gene: TRBV11-3; J gene: TRBJ2-1; CDR3 DNA: TGTGCCAGCAGGGGACAGACTTCCAATGAGCAGTTCTTC; CDR3 protein: CASRGQTSNEQFF
D gene: -; clone size: few; V gene: TRBV27; J gene: TRBJ1-1; CDR3 DNA: TGTGCCAGCAGTTTTTATAGTGCCGGGGACACTGAAGCTTTCTTT; CDR3 protein: CASSFYSAGDTEAFF
D gene: -; clone size: -; V gene: TRBV18; J gene: TRBJ2-2; CDR3 DNA: TGTGCCAGCTCACCAACAACAGGGAACACCGGGGAGCTGTTTTTT; CDR3 protein: CASSPTTGNTGELFF
D gene: -; clone size: -; V gene: TRBV6-5; J gene: TRBJ2-7; CDR3 DNA: TGTGCCAGCAGTTACGCGGGATTAGCGGAAAGTTACGAGCAGTACTTC; CDR3 protein: CASSYAGLAESYEQYF
D gene: -; clone size: few; V gene: TRBV11-1; J gene: TRBJ2-7; CDR3 DNA: TGTGCCAGCAGCCAGGCCGCGGGGTCCTCCTACGAGCAGTACTTC; CDR3 protein: CASSQAAGSSYEQYF
D gene: TRBD1; clone size: -; V gene: TRBV6-4; J gene: TRBJ1-2; CDR3 DNA: TGTGCCAGCAGGAGAAATACCGGGACAGGCGACTATGGCTACACCTTC; CDR3 protein: CASRRNTGTGDYGYTF
D gene: TRBD1; clone size: -; V gene: TRBV3-1/TRBV3-2; J gene: TRBJ1-6; CDR3 DNA: TGTGCCAGCAGGCGGGGACAGGAACGTAATTCACCCCTCCACTTT; CDR3 protein: CASRRGQERNSPLHF
D gene: -; clone size: -; V gene: TRBV27; J gene: TRBJ1-2; CDR3 DNA: TGTGCCAGCAGTTTCTCCTTGGGAGGGAACTATGGCTACACCTTC; CDR3 protein: CASSFSLGGNYGYTF
D gene: -; clone size: -; V gene: TRBV5-1; J gene: TRBJ2-1; CDR3 DNA: TGCGCCAGCAGCTTGTCAACCGTAGCTCAAAACAATGAGCAGTTCTTC; CDR3 protein: CASSLSTVAQNNEQFF